Sequencing of this T cell receptor beta chain was carried out in a study of blood T cell repertoires in COVID-19. A few counts support this clone. Profiled with immunoSEQ multiplex PCR; TCRdb holds only in-frame clones, not every one. The sample has under 250,000 clones, about 86% seen once. The V gene lost 6 bases and the J gene lost 0 bases, with 7 bases spanning the gap. Germline V CDR1 and CDR2: LNHDA, SQIVND (reference sequence). The CDR3 totals 13 residues. Sequenced input: peripheral blood. The TCR comes from a man aged 45 to 65 with active or convalescent COVID-19. The V and J genes are TRBV19 and TRBJ2-3; D not resolved. The CDR3 region has the DNA TGTGCCAGTAGATGGGCTAGCACAGATACGCAGTATTTT. It translates to CASRWASTDTQYF.